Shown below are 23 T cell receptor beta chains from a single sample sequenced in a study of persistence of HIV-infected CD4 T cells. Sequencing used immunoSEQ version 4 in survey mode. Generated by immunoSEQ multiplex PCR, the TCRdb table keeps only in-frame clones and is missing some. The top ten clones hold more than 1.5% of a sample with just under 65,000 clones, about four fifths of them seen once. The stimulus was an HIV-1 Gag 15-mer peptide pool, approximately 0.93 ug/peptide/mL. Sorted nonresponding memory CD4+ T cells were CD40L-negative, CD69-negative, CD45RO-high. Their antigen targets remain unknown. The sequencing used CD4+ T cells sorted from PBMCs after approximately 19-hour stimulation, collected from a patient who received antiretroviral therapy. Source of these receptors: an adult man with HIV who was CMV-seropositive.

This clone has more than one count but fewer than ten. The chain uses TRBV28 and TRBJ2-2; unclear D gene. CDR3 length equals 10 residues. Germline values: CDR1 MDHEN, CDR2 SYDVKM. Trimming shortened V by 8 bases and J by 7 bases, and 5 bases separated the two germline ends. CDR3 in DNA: TGTGCCAGCTGGAACGGGGAGCTGTTTTTT. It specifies CASWNGELFF.

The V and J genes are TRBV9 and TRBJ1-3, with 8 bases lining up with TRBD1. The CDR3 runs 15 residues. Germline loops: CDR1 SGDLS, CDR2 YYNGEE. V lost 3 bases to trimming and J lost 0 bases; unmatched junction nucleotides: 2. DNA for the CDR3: TGTGCCAGCAGCGCACAGGGGGTCTCTGGAAACACCATATATTTT. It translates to CASSAQGVSGNTIYF.

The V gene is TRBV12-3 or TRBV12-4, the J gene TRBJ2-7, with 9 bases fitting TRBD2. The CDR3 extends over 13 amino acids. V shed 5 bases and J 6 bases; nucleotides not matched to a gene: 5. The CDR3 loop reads CASSTQRGAEQYF. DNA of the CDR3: TGTGCCAGCAGTACCCAGCGGGGGGCCGAGCAGTACTTC.

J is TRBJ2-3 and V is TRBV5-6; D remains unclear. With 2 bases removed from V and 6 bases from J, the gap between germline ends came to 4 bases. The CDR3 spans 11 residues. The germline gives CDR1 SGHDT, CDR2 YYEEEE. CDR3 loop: CASSFGDTQYF. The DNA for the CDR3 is TGTGCCAGCAGCTTCGGGGATACGCAGTATTTT.

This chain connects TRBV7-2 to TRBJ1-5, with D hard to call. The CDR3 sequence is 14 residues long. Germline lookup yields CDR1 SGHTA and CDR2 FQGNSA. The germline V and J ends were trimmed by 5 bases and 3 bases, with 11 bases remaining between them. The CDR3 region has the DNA TGTGCCAGCAGCGCGGTACCCCTCAATCAGCCCCAGCATTTT. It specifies CASSAVPLNQPQHF.

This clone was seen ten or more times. CDR3 protein: CASSQGISNNEKLFF. For the CDR3, the DNA is TGTGCCAGCAGCCAAGGAATCAGTAATAATGAAAAACTGTTTTTT. The rearrangement links TRBV14 to TRBJ1-4; no clear D gene. CDR3 length equals 15 residues. Germline assignment: CDR1 SGHDN and CDR2 FVKESK. V shed 1 base and J shed 4 bases, with 10 bases lying between them.

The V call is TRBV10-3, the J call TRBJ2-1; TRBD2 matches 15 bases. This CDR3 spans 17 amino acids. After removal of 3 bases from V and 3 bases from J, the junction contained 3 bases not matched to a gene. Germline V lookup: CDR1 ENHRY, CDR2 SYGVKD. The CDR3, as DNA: TGTGCCATCAGTGACGGACTAGCGGGGGGGATCTACAATGAGCAGTTCTTC. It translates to CAISDGLAGGIYNEQFF.

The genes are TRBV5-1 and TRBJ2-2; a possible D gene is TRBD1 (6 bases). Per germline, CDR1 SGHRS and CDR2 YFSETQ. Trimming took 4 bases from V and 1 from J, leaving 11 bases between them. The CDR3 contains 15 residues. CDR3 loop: CASSGYRENTGELFF. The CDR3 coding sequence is TGCGCCAGCAGCGGATACAGGGAGAACACCGGGGAGCTGTTTTTT.

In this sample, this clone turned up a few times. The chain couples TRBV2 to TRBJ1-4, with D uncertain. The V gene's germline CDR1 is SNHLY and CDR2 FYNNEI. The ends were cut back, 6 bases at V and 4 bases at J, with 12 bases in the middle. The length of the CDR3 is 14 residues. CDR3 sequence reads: CASRKVSNNEKLFF. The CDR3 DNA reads TGTGCCAGCAGAAAAGTCAGCAATAATGAAAAACTGTTTTTT.

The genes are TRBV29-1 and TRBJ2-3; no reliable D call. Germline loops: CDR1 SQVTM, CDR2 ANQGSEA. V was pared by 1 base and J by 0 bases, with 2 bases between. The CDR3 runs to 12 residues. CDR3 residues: CSVEVSTDTQYF. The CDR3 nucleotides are TGCAGCGTTGAAGTAAGCACAGATACGCAGTATTTT.

The CDR3 region is CSASKGDNYGYTF. CDR3 in DNA: TGCAGTGCTAGTAAAGGGGATAACTATGGCTACACCTTC. The rearrangement uses TRBV20-1 and TRBJ1-2; weak D call: TRBD1 (5 bases). Per the germline V gene, CDR1 is DFQATT and CDR2 is SNEGSKA (reference sequence). This CDR3 has 13 residues. Trimming took off 3 bases at V and 1 base at J, with 9 bases between the two ends.

The CDR3 spells CASSSSRAGGDNEQFF. CDR3 nucleotide sequence: TGTGCCAGCTCGTCATCTCGGGCGGGGGGCGACAATGAGCAGTTCTTC. The J gene is TRBJ2-1, the V gene TRBV18, with 8 bases identical to TRBD2. V was clipped by 6 bases and J by 5 bases; unmatched bases: 12. Germline lookup yields CDR1 KGHSH and CDR2 LQKENI. The CDR3 totals 16 residues.

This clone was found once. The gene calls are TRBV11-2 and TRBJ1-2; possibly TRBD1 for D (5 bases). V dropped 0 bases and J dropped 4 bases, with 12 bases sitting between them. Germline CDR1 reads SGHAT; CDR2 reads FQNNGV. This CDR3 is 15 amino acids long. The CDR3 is CASSLDTQGGYGYTF. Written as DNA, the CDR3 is TGTGCCAGCAGCTTAGATACCCAGGGTGGCTATGGCTACACCTTC.

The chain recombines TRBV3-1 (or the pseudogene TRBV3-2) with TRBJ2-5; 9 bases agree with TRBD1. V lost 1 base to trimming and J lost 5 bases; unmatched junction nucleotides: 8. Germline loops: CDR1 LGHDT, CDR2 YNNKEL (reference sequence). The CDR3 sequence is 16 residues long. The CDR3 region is CASSQGEQGAGETQYF. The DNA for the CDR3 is TGTGCCAGCAGCCAAGGCGAACAGGGGGCTGGTGAGACCCAGTACTTC.

As DNA, the CDR3 is TGTGCCAGCAGCGAGCAAGACGGGGACAGGGCAGATACGCAGTATTTT. Translating it yields CASSEQDGDRADTQYF. The chain has TRBV9 and TRBJ2-3, with 9 bases fitting TRBD1. V gave up 3 bases and J gave up 4 bases; unmatched junction bases: 9. Germline CDR1 is SGDLS and CDR2 is YYNGEE. CDR3 size: 16 residues.

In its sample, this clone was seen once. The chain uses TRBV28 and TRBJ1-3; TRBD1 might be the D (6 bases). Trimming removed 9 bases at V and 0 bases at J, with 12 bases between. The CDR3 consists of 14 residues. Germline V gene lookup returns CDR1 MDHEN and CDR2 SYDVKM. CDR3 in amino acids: CASYTGFSGNTIYF. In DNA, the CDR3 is TGTGCCAGTTATACAGGGTTCTCTGGAAACACCATATATTTT.

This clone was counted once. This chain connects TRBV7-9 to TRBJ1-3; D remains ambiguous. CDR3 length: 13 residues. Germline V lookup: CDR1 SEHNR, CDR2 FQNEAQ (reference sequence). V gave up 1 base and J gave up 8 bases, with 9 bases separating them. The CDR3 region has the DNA TGTGCCAGCAGCTTAGATGTGGGAGACACCATATATTTT. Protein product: CASSLDVGDTIYF.

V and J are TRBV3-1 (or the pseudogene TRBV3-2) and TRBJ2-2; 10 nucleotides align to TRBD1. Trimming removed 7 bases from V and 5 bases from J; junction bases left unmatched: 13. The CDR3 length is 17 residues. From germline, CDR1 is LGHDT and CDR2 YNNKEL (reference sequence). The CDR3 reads CASNPGTGVRLTGELFF. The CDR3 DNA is TGTGCCAGCAACCCCGGGACAGGGGTAAGGTTGACCGGGGAGCTGTTTTTT.

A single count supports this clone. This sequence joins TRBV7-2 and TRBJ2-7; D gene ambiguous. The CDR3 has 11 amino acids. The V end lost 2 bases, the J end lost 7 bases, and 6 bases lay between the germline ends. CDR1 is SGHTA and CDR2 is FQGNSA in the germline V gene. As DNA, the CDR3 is TGTGCCAGCAGCTTAAATGTGGAGCAGTACTTC. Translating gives CASSLNVEQYF.

The CDR3, as DNA: TGTGCCAGTTCAGGTGGGGCGAGGAGCACCGGGGAGCTGTTTTTT. It codes for CASSGGARSTGELFF. V and J are TRBV9 and TRBJ2-2, with D maybe TRBD1 (5 bases). Per the germline V gene, CDR1 is SGDLS and CDR2 is YYNGEE. The CDR3 runs 15 residues. V shed 8 bases and J shed 4 bases, with 18 bases lying between them.

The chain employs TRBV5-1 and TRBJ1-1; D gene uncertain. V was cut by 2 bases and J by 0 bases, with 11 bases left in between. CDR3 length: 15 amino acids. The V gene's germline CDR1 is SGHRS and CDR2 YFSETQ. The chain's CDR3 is CASSFGLYVNTEAFF. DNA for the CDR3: TGCGCCAGCAGCTTTGGGTTATATGTGAACACTGAAGCTTTCTTT. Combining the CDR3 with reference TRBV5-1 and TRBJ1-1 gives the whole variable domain KAGVTQTPRYLIKTRGQQVTLSCSPISGHRSVSWYQQTPGQGLQFLFEYFSETQRNKGNFPGRFSGRQFSNSRSEMNVSTLELGDSALYLCASSFGLYVNTEAFFGQGTRLTVV.

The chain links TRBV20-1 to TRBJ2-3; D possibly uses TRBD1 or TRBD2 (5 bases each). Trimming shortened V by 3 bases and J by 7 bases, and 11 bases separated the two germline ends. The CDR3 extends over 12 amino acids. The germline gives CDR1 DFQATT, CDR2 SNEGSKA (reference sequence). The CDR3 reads CSASKGTHTQYF. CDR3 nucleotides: TGCAGTGCTAGTAAGGGGACCCATACGCAGTATTTT.

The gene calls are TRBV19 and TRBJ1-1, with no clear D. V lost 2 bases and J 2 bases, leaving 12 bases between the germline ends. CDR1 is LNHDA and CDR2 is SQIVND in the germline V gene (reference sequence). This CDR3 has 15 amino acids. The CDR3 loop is CASSIMAATNTEAFF. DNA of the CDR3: TGTGCCAGTAGTATAATGGCAGCTACAAACACTGAAGCTTTCTTT.